This T cell receptor (beta chain) was recorded in a study of blood T cell repertoires in COVID-19. Background on the study: Donors in the United States, Italy and Spain gave samples during acute or convalescent COVID-19.

Germline V gene sequence: CDR1 SGDLS, CDR2 YYNGEE. V gave up 2 bases and J gave up 2 bases, with 7 bases separating them. The CDR3 is 13 residues long. Here immunoSEQ multiplex PCR was the method, and the copy in TCRdb shows in-frame clones only, minus some. The data show approximately 250,000 clones, about 86% seen once. The chain joins TRBV9 to TRBJ2-5; D is perhaps TRBD2 (6 bases). This receptor was obtained from a young man with active or convalescent COVID-19. The sequenced material came from peripheral blood. The CDR3 region has the DNA TGTGCCAGCAGCGTGGGGACTCAAGAGACCCAGTACTTC. Its protein product is CASSVGTQETQYF.